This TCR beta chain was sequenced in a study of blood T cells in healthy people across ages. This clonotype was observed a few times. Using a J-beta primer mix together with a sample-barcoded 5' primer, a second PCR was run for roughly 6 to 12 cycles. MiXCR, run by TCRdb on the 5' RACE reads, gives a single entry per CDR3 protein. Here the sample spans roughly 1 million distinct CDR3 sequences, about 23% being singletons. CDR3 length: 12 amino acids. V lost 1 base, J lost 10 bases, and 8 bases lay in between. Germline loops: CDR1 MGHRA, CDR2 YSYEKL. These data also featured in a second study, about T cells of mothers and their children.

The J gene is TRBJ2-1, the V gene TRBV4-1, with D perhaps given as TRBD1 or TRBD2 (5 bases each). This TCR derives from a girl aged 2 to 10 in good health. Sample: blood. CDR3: CASSQGDPEQFF. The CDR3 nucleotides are TGCGCCAGCAGCCAAGGGGACCCGGAGCAGTTCTTC.